One sample yielded the 28 T cell receptor beta chains listed below, sequenced in a study of T-cell reconstitution after alpha-beta-depleted transplantation in children (dated by TCRdb to the mid-2010s). The protocol used for the library was PCR. Sequencing was carried out with an Illumina HiSeq 2500. TCR library preparation used molecular barcoding, with unique molecular identifiers applied to normalize quantification of the TCRbeta repertoire. TCRdb's own reprocessing of the public reads used fastp at Q25 and MiXCR and kept productive beta chains. A single entry per CDR3 protein holds the most common genes and DNA from its merged rows. Across this sample there are a few hundred thousand distinct CDR3 sequences, with around 9.7% seen only once. The top ten hold about 4.9% of the sample. Material: PBMCs from the stem cell graft donor, obtained from the stem cell graft. These receptors all stem from a human donor who donated a stem cell graft to a child with SCID.

The chain is built from TRBV19 and TRBJ1-1; 7 bases are a match to TRBD1. Trimming took 5 bases from V and 4 from J; bases not matched to a gene: 7. The CDR3 covers 14 residues. Germline CDR1 is LNHDA and CDR2 is SQIVND (reference sequence). As DNA, the CDR3 is TGTGCCAGTAGTTACGACAGGGTTGGCACTGAAGCTTTCTTT. Protein sequence: CASSYDRVGTEAFF.

This clonotype was counted many times. The V gene is TRBV5-1, the J gene TRBJ2-5, with D perhaps assigned TRBD1 or TRBD2 (5 bases each). Trimming stripped 6 bases from V and 4 bases from J, with 19 bases between. The CDR3 sequence is 15 residues long. The germline V gene has CDR1 SGHRS and CDR2 YFSETQ. The CDR3 here is CASTSQDPGGETQYF. The CDR3 bases are TGCGCCAGCACCTCTCAGGACCCTGGGGGAGAGACCCAGTACTTC.

This clonotype was counted a few times. This chain uses TRBV2 with TRBJ1-5; D is uncertain. The CDR3 spans 13 residues. Trimming took 3 bases from V and 4 from J, leaving 7 bases between them. Germline CDR1 and CDR2: SNHLY and FYNNEI. The CDR3, as DNA: TGTGCCAGCAGTGACGCCGAGAATCAGCCCCAGCATTTT. Its protein product is CASSDAENQPQHF. Full variable domain (outside the CDR3, taken from reference TRBV2 and TRBJ1-5): EPEVTQTPSHQVTQMGQEVILRCVPISNHLYFYWYRQILGQKVEFLVSFYNNEISEKSEIFDDQFSVERPDGSNFTLKIRSTKLEDSAMYFCASSDAENQPQHFGDGTRLSIL.

This clonotype was observed at least ten times. J is TRBJ1-1 and V is TRBV7-9; D might be TRBD1 (5 bases). The germline V gene has CDR1 SEHNR and CDR2 FQNEAQ (reference sequence). Trimming cost V 4 bases and J 3 bases, with 12 bases left between them. The CDR3 length is 14 residues. The CDR3 nucleotides are TGTGCCAGCAGCTACGGGTGGGGGGACACTGAAGCTTTCTTT. It codes for CASSYGWGDTEAFF.

Many counts were recorded for this clonotype. This chain links TRBV24-1 with TRBJ2-1; D might be TRBD1 (5 bases). Germline values: CDR1 KGHDR, CDR2 SFDVKD. This CDR3 contains 18 residues. V lost 1 base to trimming and J lost 7 bases, with 22 bases between them. CDR3 nucleotides: TGTGCCACCAGTGATTTCACAGGTCATCAGGGTAGGGTGAATGAGCAGTTCTTC. Residues: CATSDFTGHQGRVNEQFF.

The gene calls are TRBV20-1 and TRBJ2-5, with 9 bases that match TRBD2. Germline lookup yields CDR1 DFQATT and CDR2 SNEGSKA (reference sequence). The CDR3 totals 15 residues. V trimming: 0 bases; J trimming: 2 bases; junction bases outside the gene matches: 4. CDR3 sequence (DNA): TGCAGTGCTAGAGATCGGCGGGGGGGGCAAGAGACCCAGTACTTC. It codes for CSARDRRGGQETQYF.

This clonotype was seen ten or more times. The chain combines TRBV20-1 with TRBJ1-2; maybe TRBD1 (6 bases). The V end was cut by 3 bases, the J end by 6 bases, with 17 bases between. CDR1 is DFQATT and CDR2 is SNEGSKA in the germline V gene (reference sequence). The CDR3 is 14 residues long. CDR3 coding DNA: TGCAGTGCTAGCGTAGTAGGGGGGAGGCATGGCTACACCTTC. Protein product: CSASVVGGRHGYTF.

The table lists this clonotype with many counts. The chain combines TRBV11-2 with TRBJ2-1, with 7 bases aligning to TRBD1. The CDR3 contains 14 residues. V trimming: 4 bases; J trimming: 6 bases; junction bases outside the gene matches: 6. The germline V gene has CDR1 SGHAT and CDR2 FQNNGV. This chain's CDR3 is CASSSRDSLNEQFF. DNA for the CDR3: TGTGCCAGCAGCTCCCGGGACAGCCTCAATGAGCAGTTCTTC.

This clonotype has a count of ten or more. V gene TRBV20-1 combines with J gene TRBJ2-5; D unresolved. Germline values: CDR1 DFQATT, CDR2 SNEGSKA (reference sequence). This CDR3 has 12 amino acids. V was clipped by 3 bases and J by 5 bases, with 10 bases between them. CDR3 region: CSASALGETQYF. In DNA, the CDR3 is TGCAGTGCTAGCGCCCTAGGGGAGACCCAGTACTTC.

This clonotype was detected many times. The chain combines TRBV7-2 with TRBJ1-3, with 7 bases matching TRBD1. CDR1 SGHTA and CDR2 FQGNSA come from the germline V gene. The CDR3 is made up of 15 amino acids. V dropped 5 bases and J dropped 4; count of bases not matched to a gene: 8. This CDR3 is CASSPGGTAGNTIYF. The CDR3 DNA reads as TGTGCCAGCAGCCCTGGAGGGACAGCCGGAAACACCATATATTTT.

At least ten counts were recorded for this clonotype. The V gene is TRBV27, the J gene TRBJ1-5; D unresolved. This CDR3 has 15 amino acids. CDR1 MNHEY and CDR2 SMNVEV come from the germline V gene (reference sequence). With 4 bases removed from V and 5 bases from J, the gap between germline ends came to 15 bases. This chain's CDR3 is CASSSRAGAHQPQHF. The DNA of the CDR3 is TGTGCCAGCAGTTCCCGGGCGGGCGCCCATCAGCCCCAGCATTTT.

This clonotype was observed at least ten times. The chain employs TRBV29-1 and TRBJ1-1; D is undetermined. Trimming shortened V by 4 bases and J by 1 base, and 10 bases separated the two germline ends. CDR3 length: 13 residues. Germline V gene data show CDR1 as SQVTM and CDR2 as ANQGSEA. CDR3 residues: CSVATWGNTEAFF. The CDR3 nucleotides are TGCAGCGTTGCCACCTGGGGGAACACTGAAGCTTTCTTT.

In its sample, this clonotype was seen many times. This chain connects TRBV20-1 to TRBJ2-2; 7 nucleotides line up with TRBD2. CDR3 length equals 15 residues. After removal of 0 bases from V and 4 bases from J, the junction contained 5 bases not matched to a gene. CDR1 and CDR2 from the germline V gene are DFQATT and SNEGSKA (reference sequence). In DNA, the CDR3 is TGCAGTGCTAGAGATAGATTAGCGGGCACCGGGGAGCTGTTTTTT. It is translated as CSARDRLAGTGELFF.

This clonotype has ten or more counts. This chain links TRBV6-1 with TRBJ2-7; D is unclear. Trimming removed 7 bases from V and 2 bases from J, with 9 bases in between. Germline values: CDR1 MNHNS, CDR2 SASEGT. The CDR3 consists of 12 residues. CDR3 amino acids: CASTFLPYEQYF. The CDR3 bases are TGTGCCAGCACCTTCCTTCCCTACGAGCAGTACTTC.

There are many counts of this clonotype. This chain joins TRBV28 and TRBJ2-7; D is undetermined. The CDR3 loop spans 11 amino acids. Germline V gene sequence: CDR1 MDHEN, CDR2 SYDVKM. V lost 5 bases and J 4 bases, leaving 6 bases between the germline ends. Here the CDR3 reads CASSLRYEQYF. Here the CDR3 DNA reads TGTGCCAGCAGTCTTCGATACGAGCAGTACTTC. Together with reference TRBV28 and TRBJ2-7, the CDR3 gives the full variable domain: DVKVTQSSRYLVKRTGEKVFLECVQDMDHENMFWYRQDPGLGLRLIYFSYDVKMKEKGDIPEGYSVSREKKERFSLILESASTNQTSMYLCASSLRYEQYFGPGTRLTVT.

This clonotype has a count of ten or more. V is TRBV2 and J is TRBJ2-1, with 9 bases aligning to TRBD1. This CDR3 contains 16 residues. Trimming cost V 4 bases and J 4 bases; bases outside gene matches: 8. Germline-derived CDR1 and CDR2 are SNHLY and FYNNEI. For the CDR3, the DNA is TGTGCCAGCAGTGGGTCGGGGGACAGGGCTTACAATGAGCAGTTCTTC. Translation gives CASSGSGDRAYNEQFF.

This clonotype appeared many times. The rearrangement links TRBV3-1 to TRBJ1-3, with no clear D. This CDR3 region has 16 residues. Trimming left V 2 bases short and J 0 bases short, with 11 bases between. CDR1 and CDR2 from the germline V gene are LGHDT and YNNKEL (reference sequence). The CDR3 is CASSQIFGYSGNTIYF. The DNA of the CDR3 is TGTGCCAGCAGCCAAATATTCGGCTACTCTGGAAACACCATATATTTT.

This clonotype came up many times. This sequence joins TRBV5-1 and TRBJ1-2; D gene uncertain. Germline V gene data show CDR1 as SGHRS and CDR2 as YFSETQ. V lost 0 bases and J 5 bases, leaving 11 bases between the germline ends. The CDR3 is 14 amino acids. The CDR3 nucleotides are TGCGCCAGCAGCTTGGAGATCGGACGGTATGGCTACACCTTC. Protein: CASSLEIGRYGYTF.

This clonotype showed up many times. The genes are TRBV20-1 and TRBJ2-5; D remains ambiguous. Germline CDR1 is DFQATT and CDR2 is SNEGSKA (reference sequence). V lost 5 bases and J 0 bases, leaving 10 bases between the germline ends. The CDR3 runs to 13 residues. The CDR3: CSAPDPNQETQYF. The CDR3 DNA is TGCAGTGCTCCGGATCCGAACCAAGAGACCCAGTACTTC.

This clonotype occurred many times. The chain links TRBV5-1 to TRBJ1-5; D not resolved. The CDR3 totals 15 residues. The germline V gene encodes CDR1 SGHRS and CDR2 YFSETQ. V shed 0 bases and J shed 6 bases, with 13 bases lying between them. CDR3 amino acids: CASSLEPSWGQPQHF. The CDR3 DNA is TGCGCCAGCAGCTTGGAACCCAGTTGGGGTCAGCCCCAGCATTTT.

Many counts were recorded for this clonotype. The CDR3 sequence is CSARRGNSNQPQHF. For the CDR3, the DNA is TGCAGTGCTCGCAGGGGGAATAGCAATCAGCCCCAGCATTTT. V usage is TRBV20-1 and J usage is TRBJ1-5, with 7 positions matching TRBD1. The CDR3 length is 14 residues. Trimming at V came to 5 bases and at J to 0 bases, leaving 4 bases not matched to a gene. The germline V gene encodes CDR1 DFQATT and CDR2 SNEGSKA (reference sequence).

This clonotype was recorded at least ten times. V gene TRBV20-1 combines with J gene TRBJ1-4; no definite D call. The CDR3 loop spans 15 amino acids. V lost 2 bases and J 0 bases, leaving 10 bases between the germline ends. Germline CDR1 DFQATT, CDR2 SNEGSKA (reference sequence). CDR3 region: CSARSHTTTNEKLFF. CDR3 nucleotide sequence: TGCAGTGCTAGATCACACACCACAACTAATGAAAAACTGTTTTTT.

This clonotype was recorded at least ten times. The chain employs TRBV3-1 and TRBJ2-1; D unresolved. V was clipped by 4 bases and J by 2 bases, with 18 bases between them. The CDR3 is 17 residues long. Germline V CDR1 and CDR2: LGHDT, YNNKEL (reference sequence). Here the CDR3 reads CASSPHLLDPTYNEQFF. The CDR3 DNA reads as TGTGCCAGCAGCCCACACCTCCTAGACCCGACCTACAATGAGCAGTTCTTC.

Many counts were recorded for this clonotype. The CDR3 is CSASGQILNTEAFF. The CDR3 DNA is TGCAGTGCTAGTGGCCAGATTCTGAACACTGAAGCTTTCTTT. This chain connects TRBV20-1 to TRBJ1-1; D is undetermined. In germline, CDR1 is DFQATT, CDR2 SNEGSKA (reference sequence). V was pared by 3 bases and J by 0 bases, with 11 bases between. The length of the CDR3 is 14 residues.

This clonotype was recorded many times. One junction end disagrees with the germline gene, perhaps due to a read error. The chain combines TRBV7-6 with TRBJ1-5, with 8 positions matching TRBD1. This CDR3 is built from 19 residues. In germline, CDR1 is SGHVS, CDR2 FNYEAQ. CDR3 protein: CASRLTPWGTGTCPQPQHF. The CDR3 nucleotides are TGTGCCAGCCGCTTGACCCCTTGGGGGACAGGAACATGTCCCCAGCCCCAGCATTTT. Using reference TRBV7-6 and TRBJ1-5 for the parts outside the CDR3, the full variable domain is GAGVSQSPRYKVTKRGQDVALRCDPISGHVSLYWYRQALGQGPEFLTYFNYEAQQDKSGLPNDRFSAERPEGSISTLTIQRTEQRDSAMYRCASRLTPWGTGTCPQPQHFGDGTRLSIL.

The sample holds many counts of this clonotype. The chain links TRBV12-3 or TRBV12-4 to TRBJ1-1, with D hard to call. The germline V and J ends were trimmed by 6 bases and 4 bases, with 12 bases remaining between them. The CDR3 loop spans 13 amino acids. CDR3 coding DNA: TGTGCCAGCAGCCGCAGTGAAATCACTGAAGCTTTCTTT. Translating it yields CASSRSEITEAFF.

This clonotype came up many times. The chain couples TRBV4-1 to TRBJ2-1; tentative D call: TRBD2 (6 bases). The germline CDR1 and CDR2 sequences are MGHRA and YSYEKL. This CDR3 contains 14 residues. The germline V and J ends were trimmed by 2 bases and 4 bases, with 9 bases remaining between them. As DNA, the CDR3 is TGCGCCAGCAGCCAACCCGGGACTTACAATGAGCAGTTCTTC. The encoded protein is CASSQPGTYNEQFF.

This clonotype showed up many times. This chain links TRBV27 with TRBJ1-1; weak D call: TRBD1 (5 bases). Trimming took off 0 bases at V and 4 bases at J, with 12 bases between the two ends. CDR3 length equals 15 residues. Germline V gene lookup returns CDR1 MNHEY and CDR2 SMNVEV (reference sequence). The CDR3 loop reads CASSLSFEGITEAFF. DNA for the CDR3: TGTGCCAGCAGTTTATCGTTCGAGGGGATCACTGAAGCTTTCTTT.